The clone carrying this T cell receptor (beta chain) was seen at least ten times. Molecular-barcoded quantitative 5'-RACE produced these TCR beta libraries. Each CDR3 protein gets one entry after TCRdb re-called the 5' RACE reads with MiXCR. The repertoire includes under 120,000 distinct CDR3 sequences, around 24% of them detected once, and roughly an eighth sits in the top ten. The data are from a study of CD8 T cells in ankylosing spondylitis. V lost 3 bases and J lost 1, with 21 bases in between. Germline-derived CDR1 and CDR2 are MNHEY and SMNVEV (reference sequence). The CDR3 has 18 amino acids. This TCR derives from a male donor with ankylosing spondylitis. V is TRBV27 and J is TRBJ1-1, with D possibly TRBD1 on 5 matching bases. Sequenced: synovial fluid, either unsorted or a sorted T cell fraction (not recorded which). CDR3 sequence: CASSFRAVGRVGNTEAFF. The CDR3, as DNA: TGTGCCAGCAGTTTCAGGGCAGTCGGTCGGGTGGGGAACACTGAAGCTTTCTTT.